These 5 T cell receptor beta chains came from one sample sequenced in a study of CD8 T cell repertoires and HIV-1 epitope variants. These TCRs' antigens remain unknown. TCRdb's table, derived via immunoSEQ multiplex PCR, lists solely in-frame clones and lacks some. The sample includes around 6,400 clones, roughly 70% of them seen just once. Input material: cultured CD8+ T cells derived from PBMCs. These receptors were obtained from a male donor with HIV.

This rearrangement joins TRBV21-1 to TRBJ2-5; TRBD1, the table's D call, lacks a check against the DNA. TRBV21-1 is classified as a pseudogene. CDR3 length: 18 amino acids. CDR3 residues: CASSKRGPGTGYQETQYF. The CDR3 bases are TGTGCCAGCAGCAAAAGGGGCCCCGGGACAGGTTACCAAGAGACCCAGTACTTC.

The genes are TRBV9 and TRBJ1-6; 10 nucleotides agree with TRBD1. Germline-derived CDR1 and CDR2 are SGDLS and YYNGEE. Losses at the gene ends were 3 bases for V and 9 bases for J; bases not matched to a gene: 6. CDR3 length: 15 amino acids. Here the CDR3 reads CASSEGGTGASPLHF. CDR3 DNA sequence: TGTGCCAGCAGCGAGGGGGGGACAGGGGCTTCACCCCTCCACTTT. The whole variable domain, remainder taken from reference TRBV9 and TRBJ1-6, is DSGVTQTPKHLITATGQRVTLRCSPRSGDLSVYWYQQSLDQGLQFLIQYYNGEERAKGNILERFSAQQFPDLHSELNLSSLELGDSALYFCASSEGGTGASPLHFGNGTRLTVT.

The V and J genes are TRBV5-4 and TRBJ2-7; D not resolved. This CDR3 is 14 amino acids long. Germline lookup yields CDR1 SGHNT and CDR2 YYREEE (reference sequence). V gave up 0 bases and J gave up 2 bases, with 9 bases separating them. The DNA of the CDR3 is TGTGCCAGCAGCTTGGAGGTAGGGACCTACGAGCAGTACTTC. Protein product: CASSLEVGTYEQYF.

This clone has a single count. The chain is built from TRBV10-3 and TRBJ1-1; no clear D gene. There are 14 residues in the CDR3. Trimming removed 2 bases from V and 1 base from J, with 8 bases in between. Germline V gene sequence: CDR1 ENHRY, CDR2 SYGVKD. This CDR3 is CAISEAQTNTEAFF. In DNA form, the CDR3 reads TGTGCCATCAGTGAGGCACAGACGAACACTGAAGCTTTCTTT.

The chain employs TRBV5-6 and TRBJ2-7; TRBD1 matches 10 bases. Germline loops: CDR1 SGHDT, CDR2 YYEEEE. Germline trimming cut 3 bases from V and 6 bases from J; bases unmatched to any gene: 6. The CDR3 runs 14 residues. The chain's CDR3 is CASSSGQGIVEQYF. As DNA, the CDR3 is TGTGCCAGCAGCTCGGGACAGGGGATCGTCGAGCAGTACTTC.